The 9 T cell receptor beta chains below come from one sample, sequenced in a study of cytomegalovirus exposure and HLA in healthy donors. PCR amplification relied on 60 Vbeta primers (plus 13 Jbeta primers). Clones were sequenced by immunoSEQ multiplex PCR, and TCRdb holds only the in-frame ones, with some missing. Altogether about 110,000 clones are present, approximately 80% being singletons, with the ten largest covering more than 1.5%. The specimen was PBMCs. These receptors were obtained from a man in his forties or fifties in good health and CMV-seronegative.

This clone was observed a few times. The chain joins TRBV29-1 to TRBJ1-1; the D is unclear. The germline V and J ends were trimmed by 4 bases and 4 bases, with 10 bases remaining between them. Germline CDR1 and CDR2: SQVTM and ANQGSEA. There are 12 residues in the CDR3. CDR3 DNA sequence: TGCAGCGTTGCCCGGTTACCCACTGAAGCTTTCTTT. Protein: CSVARLPTEAFF.

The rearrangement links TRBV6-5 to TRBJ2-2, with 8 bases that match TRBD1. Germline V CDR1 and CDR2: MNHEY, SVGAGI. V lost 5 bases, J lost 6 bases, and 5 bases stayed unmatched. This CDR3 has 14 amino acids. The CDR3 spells CASSPQTGAGELFF. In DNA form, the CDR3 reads TGTGCCAGCAGTCCGCAGACAGGGGCCGGGGAGCTGTTTTTT.

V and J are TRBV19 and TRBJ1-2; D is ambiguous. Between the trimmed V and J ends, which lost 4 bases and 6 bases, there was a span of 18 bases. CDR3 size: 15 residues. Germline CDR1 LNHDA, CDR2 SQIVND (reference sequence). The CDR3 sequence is CASSTPPDGGDGYTF. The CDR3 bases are TGTGCCAGTAGTACCCCACCCGACGGCGGAGATGGCTACACCTTC.

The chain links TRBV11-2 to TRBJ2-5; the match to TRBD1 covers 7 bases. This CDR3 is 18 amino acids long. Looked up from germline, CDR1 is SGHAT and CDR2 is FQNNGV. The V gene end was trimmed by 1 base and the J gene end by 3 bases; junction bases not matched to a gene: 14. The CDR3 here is CASSLVGQAGGKEETQYF. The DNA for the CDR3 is TGTGCCAGCAGCTTAGTAGGGCAGGCAGGGGGAAAAGAAGAGACCCAGTACTTC. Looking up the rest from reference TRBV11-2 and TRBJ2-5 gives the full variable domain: EAGVAQSPRYKIIEKRQSVAFWCNPISGHATLYWYQQILGQGPKLLIQFQNNGVVDDSQLPKDRFSAERLKGVDSTLKIQPAKLEDSAVYLCASSLVGQAGGKEETQYFGPGTRLLVL.

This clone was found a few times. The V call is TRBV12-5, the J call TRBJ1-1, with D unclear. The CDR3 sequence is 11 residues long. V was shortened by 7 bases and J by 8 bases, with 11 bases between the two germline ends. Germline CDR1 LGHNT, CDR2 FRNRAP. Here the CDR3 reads CASENRGEAFF. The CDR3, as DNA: TGTGCTAGTGAGAATAGAGGGGAAGCTTTCTTT.

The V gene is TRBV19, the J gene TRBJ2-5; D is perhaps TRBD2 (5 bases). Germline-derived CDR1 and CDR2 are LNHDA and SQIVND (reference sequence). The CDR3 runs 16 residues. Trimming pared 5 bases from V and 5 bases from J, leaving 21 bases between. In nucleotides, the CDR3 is TGTGCCAGTAGTCCCAGGACGGGATCCCAAGGGGAGACCCAGTACTTC. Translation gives CASSPRTGSQGETQYF. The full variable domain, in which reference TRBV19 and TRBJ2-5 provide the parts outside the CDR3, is DGGITQSPKYLFRKEGQNVTLSCEQNLNHDAMYWYRQDPGQGLRLIYYSQIVNDFQKGDIAEGYSVSREKKESFPLTVTSAQKNPTAFYLCASSPRTGSQGETQYFGPGTRLLVL.

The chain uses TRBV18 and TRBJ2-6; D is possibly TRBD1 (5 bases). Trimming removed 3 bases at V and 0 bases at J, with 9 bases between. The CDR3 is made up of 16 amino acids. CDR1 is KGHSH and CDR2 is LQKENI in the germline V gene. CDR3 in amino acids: CASSPRQFSGANVLTF. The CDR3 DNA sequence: TGTGCCAGCTCACCCCGACAGTTCTCTGGGGCCAACGTCCTGACTTTC.

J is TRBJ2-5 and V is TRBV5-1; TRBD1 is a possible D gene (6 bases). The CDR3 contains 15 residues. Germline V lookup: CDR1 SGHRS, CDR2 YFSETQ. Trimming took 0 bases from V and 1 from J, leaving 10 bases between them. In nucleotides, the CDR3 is TGCGCCAGCAGCTTGGGGGGGACACCCCAAGAGACCCAGTACTTC. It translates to CASSLGGTPQETQYF.

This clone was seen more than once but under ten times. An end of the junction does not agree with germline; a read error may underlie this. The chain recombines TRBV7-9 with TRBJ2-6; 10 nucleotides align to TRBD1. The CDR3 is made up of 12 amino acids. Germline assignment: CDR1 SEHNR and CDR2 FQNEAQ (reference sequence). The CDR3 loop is CSSSWGDRGSTF. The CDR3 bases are TGTTCCAGCAGCTGGGGGGACAGGGGCTCGACTTTC.